The 26 T cell receptor beta chains presented below share a single source sample, sequenced in a study of radiation and T cells in renal cell carcinoma. Data came from immunoSEQ multiplex PCR; TCRdb stores just in-frame clones and leaves some out. Of roughly 28,000 clones in the sample, 81% were seen once. Stated time point: blood 2 weeks post-SBRT. The treatment here: 15 Gy SBRT to primary tumor, nephrectomy 4 weeks later. Here the sequenced sample was blood, taken from a patient whose treatment included radiotherapy and nephrectomy. These receptors were obtained from a man in his fifties or sixties with renal cell carcinoma.

This sequence joins TRBV18 and TRBJ2-3, with a weak D call TRBD1 (5 bases). V lost 4 bases and J lost 3, with 5 bases in between. The CDR3 extends over 12 amino acids. The germline V gene encodes CDR1 KGHSH and CDR2 LQKENI. CDR3: CASSQGTDTQYF. The DNA of the CDR3 is TGTGCCAGCTCACAGGGGACAGATACGCAGTATTTT.

The chain couples TRBV2 to TRBJ2-7; 10 positions match TRBD2. This CDR3 is 15 amino acids long. With V trimmed by 5 bases and J by 3 bases, 7 bases remained unmatched. The germline CDR1 and CDR2 sequences are SNHLY and FYNNEI. This CDR3 reads CASSQLAGEFYEQYF. The CDR3 DNA follows: TGTGCCAGCAGTCAGCTAGCGGGGGAGTTCTACGAGCAGTACTTC.

The chain links TRBV11-2 to TRBJ2-1; 8 nucleotides match TRBD2. The J segment lost 6 bases and the V segment lost 8 bases, leaving 24 bases of the junction unmatched. The CDR3 totals 19 residues. CDR1 is SGHAT and CDR2 is FQNNGV in the germline V gene. Here the CDR3 DNA reads TGTGCCAGCGCCCCGGGTCAGGGGAGGGGCGGGAGGACCCGCAATGAGCAGTTCTTC. It codes for CASAPGQGRGGRTRNEQFF.

Here the CDR3 reads CASSQNRPDGYTF. DNA of the CDR3: TGTGCCAGCAGCCAAAACCGCCCAGATGGCTACACCTTC. V usage is TRBV4-2 and J usage is TRBJ1-2; D remains ambiguous. From germline, CDR1 is LGHNA and CDR2 YNFKEQ. The CDR3 length is 13 residues. Trimming removed 2 bases at V and 6 bases at J, with 10 bases between.

This chain connects TRBV9 to TRBJ1-2; the match to TRBD1 covers 7 bases. The CDR3 runs to 14 residues. The germline V gene encodes CDR1 SGDLS and CDR2 YYNGEE. Trimming at V came to 4 bases and at J to 7 bases, leaving 10 bases not matched to a gene. For the CDR3, the DNA is TGTGCCAGCAGCCCCCAGACAGGGAGTGGTGGCTACACCTTC. The encoded protein is CASSPQTGSGGYTF. The complete variable domain, with remaining parts taken from reference TRBV9 and TRBJ1-2, reads DSGVTQTPKHLITATGQRVTLRCSPRSGDLSVYWYQQSLDQGLQFLIQYYNGEERAKGNILERFSAQQFPDLHSELNLSSLELGDSALYFCASSPQTGSGGYTFGSGTRLTVV.

This chain links TRBV6-6 with TRBJ2-7, with D unclear. There are 14 residues in the CDR3. Trimming removed 2 bases from V and 0 bases from J, with 8 bases in between. CDR1 and CDR2 from the germline V gene are MNHNY and SVGAGI (reference sequence). In nucleotides, the CDR3 is TGTGCCAGCAGTTACGGGCAGCTCTCCTACGAGCAGTACTTC. This translates into CASSYGQLSYEQYF.

The chain carries TRBV5-4 and TRBJ2-3; 10 bases fit TRBD2. In germline, CDR1 is SGHNT, CDR2 YYREEE (reference sequence). Trimming removed 3 bases from V and 1 base from J; junction bases left unmatched: 8. The CDR3 extends over 17 amino acids. The CDR3 DNA reads TGTGCCAGCAGCTCCCCGCCGGGGACTAGCGGCACAGATACGCAGTATTTT. Translated, it gives CASSSPPGTSGTDTQYF.

This rearrangement joins TRBV5-4 to TRBJ1-6, with D maybe TRBD1 (6 bases). The CDR3 is made up of 14 amino acids. Germline V gives CDR1 SGHNT, CDR2 YYREEE (reference sequence). V was shortened by 4 bases and J by 7 bases, with 12 bases between the two germline ends. CDR3 coding DNA: TGTGCCAGCAGCCCGCGGGGGGCGAATTCACCCCTCCACTTT. Translating gives CASSPRGANSPLHF.

The CDR3 here is CASSLGTSVLYEQYF. CDR3 in DNA: TGCGCCAGCAGCTTAGGGACTAGCGTTCTCTACGAGCAGTACTTC. This chain links TRBV5-1 with TRBJ2-7, with 10 bases fitting TRBD2. There are 15 residues in the CDR3. CDR1 is SGHRS and CDR2 is YFSETQ in the germline V gene. Germline trimming cut 2 bases from V and 3 bases from J; bases unmatched to any gene: 5.

The CDR3 bases are TGTGCCATTACAGGGGACCTAAATCAGCCCCAGCATTTT. It yields the protein CAITGDLNQPQHF. The chain combines TRBV10-3 with TRBJ1-5; 7 bases are a match to TRBD1. Germline CDR1 reads ENHRY; CDR2 reads SYGVKD. This CDR3 has 13 amino acids. Losses at the gene ends were 9 bases for V and 4 bases for J; bases not matched to a gene: 6.

This chain uses TRBV30 with TRBJ1-5; weak D call: TRBD1 (5 bases). The germline CDR1 and CDR2 sequences are GTSNPN and SVGIG (reference sequence). This CDR3 region has 13 residues. V shed 0 bases and J shed 7 bases, with 10 bases lying between them. The CDR3 reads CAWSVGASQPQHF. The CDR3 region has the DNA TGTGCCTGGAGTGTCGGGGCCAGCCAGCCCCAGCATTTT. The full variable domain, completed using reference TRBV30 and TRBJ1-5, is SQTIHQWPATLVQPVGSPLSLECTVEGTSNPNLYWYRQAAGRGLQLLFYSVGIGQISSEVPQNLSASRPQDRQFILSSKKLLLSDSGFYLCAWSVGASQPQHFGDGTRLSIL.

The chain joins TRBV7-9 to TRBJ2-5, with D possibly being TRBD1 or TRBD2 (5 bases each). Trimming left V 5 bases short and J 1 base short, with 14 bases between. The CDR3 is 15 amino acids. Germline values: CDR1 SEHNR, CDR2 FQNEAQ (reference sequence). The CDR3 here is CASSPFFGTQETQYF. CDR3 sequence (DNA): TGTGCCAGCAGCCCCTTCTTCGGGACCCAAGAGACCCAGTACTTC.

The V and J genes are TRBV9 and TRBJ2-3; 8 nucleotides match TRBD2. The V gene end was trimmed by 3 bases and the J gene end by 1 base; junction bases not matched to a gene: 4. Germline CDR1 is SGDLS and CDR2 is YYNGEE. This CDR3 comprises 15 residues. This CDR3 is CASSAGGGGTDTQYF. The CDR3, as DNA: TGTGCCAGCAGCGCGGGAGGGGGGGGCACAGATACGCAGTATTTT.

The rearrangement joins TRBV18 to TRBJ2-7; unclear D gene. CDR1 and CDR2 from the germline V gene are KGHSH and LQKENI. Between the trimmed V and J ends, which lost 2 bases and 3 bases, there was a span of 2 bases. The CDR3 sequence is 11 residues long. CDR3 DNA: TGTGCCAGCTCACCAGGCTACGAGCAGTACTTC. It encodes CASSPGYEQYF.

The chain uses TRBV20-1 and TRBJ2-5; D gene uncertain. Germline CDR1 reads DFQATT; CDR2 reads SNEGSKA (reference sequence). The CDR3 runs 11 residues. Trimming took off 7 bases at V and 4 bases at J, with 10 bases between the two ends. CDR3 protein: CSVGRPETQYF. The CDR3, as DNA: TGCAGTGTTGGACGGCCAGAGACCCAGTACTTC.

This chain uses TRBV21-1 with TRBJ2-7; the D segment call TRBD1 is taken from the table without a DNA check. TRBV21-1 is flagged as a pseudogene. The CDR3 runs 17 residues. The CDR3 loop is CASSKARVGHQFYEQYF. The DNA of the CDR3 is TGTGCCAGCAGCAAAGCGCGCGTGGGCCACCAATTCTACGAGCAGTACTTC.

Remarks on this clone: The junction does not match germline at one end; this may be a read error. The chain recombines TRBV5-6 with TRBJ1-3, with D tentatively TRBD1 (5 bases). The CDR3 is 14 residues long. Germline loops: CDR1 SGHDT, CDR2 YYEEEE. CDR3 nucleotide sequence: TGTGCCAGCAGGTCCGCGAGTGTTGGCCATCAGGGAATTTTT. Protein sequence: CASRSASVGHQGIF.

This chain connects TRBV15 to TRBJ2-7; D call uncertain. The CDR3 loop spans 14 amino acids. Germline V gene data show CDR1 as LNHNV and CDR2 as YYDKDF (reference sequence). The V end was cut by 0 bases, the J end by 3 bases, with 9 bases between. The CDR3, as DNA: TGTGCCACCAGCAGAGATGGCAGGATCTACGAGCAGTACTTC. As protein: CATSRDGRIYEQYF.

This chain links TRBV11-3 with TRBJ2-2; the D gene is possibly TRBD1 (6 bases). V was clipped by 3 bases and J by 1 base, with 6 bases between them. Germline CDR1 SGHNT, CDR2 YENEEA. This CDR3 comprises 14 residues. For the CDR3, the DNA is TGTGCCAGCAGCTTGGGACAGAACACCGGGGAGCTGTTTTTT. Amino acids: CASSLGQNTGELFF.

The chain uses TRBV27 and TRBJ2-2; D is uncertain. Trimming stripped 8 bases from V and 1 base from J, with 11 bases between. CDR1 MNHEY and CDR2 SMNVEV come from the germline V gene (reference sequence). The CDR3 is 14 amino acids. CDR3 nucleotide sequence: TGTGCCAGCCGAAAGACCGAGAACACCGGGGAGCTGTTTTTT. Its translation is CASRKTENTGELFF.

The CDR3 coding sequence is TGTGCCAGCTCACTCGGGGCTCAGGGTGAAGCTTTCTTT. Its translation: CASSLGAQGEAFF. This chain joins TRBV18 and TRBJ1-1; TRBD1 might be the D (5 bases). Germline lookup yields CDR1 KGHSH and CDR2 LQKENI. The CDR3 sequence is 13 residues long. Trimming left V 4 bases short and J 7 bases short, with 13 bases between.

This chain links TRBV7-2 with TRBJ2-1; TRBD2 agrees at 8 bases. CDR1 is SGHTA, CDR2 FQGNSA, per germline. This CDR3 contains 17 residues. With 0 bases clipped from V and 4 bases from J, the junction kept 8 bases outside the gene matches. CDR3 in DNA: TGTGCCAGCAGCTTAGCCCTAGGAGCGGGAGAATACAATGAGCAGTTCTTC. It encodes CASSLALGAGEYNEQFF. The full variable domain, completed using reference TRBV7-2 and TRBJ2-1, is GAGVSQSPSNKVTEKGKDVELRCDPISGHTALYWYRQSLGQGLEFLIYFQGNSAPDKSGLPSDRFSAERTGGSVSTLTIQRTQQEDSAVYLCASSLALGAGEYNEQFFGPGTRLTVL.

This clone was observed once. The chain uses TRBV5-4 and TRBJ2-3; D gene ambiguous. Per germline, CDR1 SGHNT and CDR2 YYREEE (reference sequence). The V end was cut by 0 bases, the J end by 3 bases, with 11 bases between. The length of the CDR3 is 15 residues. CDR3 DNA sequence: TGTGCCAGCAGCTTGGAAGGGCTGGGAACAGATACGCAGTATTTT. This gives the protein CASSLEGLGTDTQYF.

J is TRBJ2-7 and V is TRBV7-3; 9 bases are a match to TRBD1. This CDR3 region has 13 residues. Germline V gives CDR1 SGHTA, CDR2 FQGTGA. Trimming took 4 bases from V and 5 from J; bases not matched to a gene: 3. The CDR3 sequence is CASSSGTGNEQYF. CDR3 bases: TGTGCCAGCAGCTCCGGGACAGGGAACGAGCAGTACTTC.

The chain's CDR3 is CASSLGADSGNTIYF. The DNA for the CDR3 is TGTGCCAGCAGCTTAGGCGCGGACTCTGGAAACACCATATATTTT. The rearrangement joins TRBV11-1 to TRBJ1-3; D is unclear. Trimming took off 1 base at V and 0 bases at J, with 7 bases between the two ends. CDR3 length: 15 amino acids. Germline V gene lookup returns CDR1 SGHAT and CDR2 FQDESV (reference sequence). Combining the CDR3 with reference TRBV11-1 and TRBJ1-3 gives the whole variable domain EAEVAQSPRYKITEKSQAVAFWCDPISGHATLYWYRQILGQGPELLVQFQDESVVDDSQLPKDRFSAERLKGVDSTLKIQPAELGDSAMYLCASSLGADSGNTIYFGEGSWLTVV.

The gene calls are TRBV12-5 and TRBJ2-3; the D is unclear. V gave up 0 bases and J gave up 2 bases, with 6 bases separating them. This CDR3 has 14 amino acids. CDR1 is LGHNT and CDR2 is FRNRAP in the germline V gene. The CDR3 nucleotides read TGTGCTAGTGGTTTGGTTGCCTACACAGATACGCAGTATTTT. It is translated as CASGLVAYTDTQYF.